Below, 23 T cell receptor beta chains from the same sample are listed, as sequenced in a study of blood T cells in healthy people across ages. Through a sample-barcoded 5' primer and a J-beta primer mix, a second PCR was run for roughly 7 to 12 cycles. From the 5' RACE reads, TCRdb called clonotypes with MiXCR, one entry per CDR3 protein. The sample includes roughly 1.5 million distinct CDR3 sequences, 40% to 45% of them seen just once. The source material was blood. The source is a woman between 18 and 29 years old in good health.

This chain's CDR3 is CASTDGRTNTEAFF. CDR3 bases: TGTGCCAGCACCGACGGACGGACGAACACTGAAGCTTTCTTT. The V and J genes are TRBV12-3 or TRBV12-4 and TRBJ1-1; D unclear. The CDR3 contains 14 residues. V was shortened by 7 bases and J by 1 base, with 13 bases between the two germline ends.

This clonotype has a handful of counts. J is TRBJ1-2 and V is TRBV29-1; tentative D call: TRBD1 (5 bases). Trimming took off 7 bases at V and 2 bases at J, with 11 bases between the two ends. There are 12 residues in the CDR3. Looked up from germline, CDR1 is SQVTM and CDR2 is ANQGSEA. The CDR3 protein is CSGGGQNYGYTF. DNA of the CDR3: TGCAGCGGGGGCGGGCAGAACTATGGCTACACCTTC.

This clonotype was observed a few times. This chain connects TRBV9 to TRBJ2-1, with no clear D. CDR3 length: 12 amino acids. Germline V gene data show CDR1 as SGDLS and CDR2 as YYNGEE. Trimming pared 4 bases from V and 10 bases from J, leaving 12 bases between. CDR3 amino acids: CASSPRFNEQFF. DNA of the CDR3: TGTGCCAGCAGCCCCAGATTCAACGAGCAGTTCTTC.

In this sample, this clonotype turned up a few times. The V and J genes are TRBV6-5 and TRBJ1-2, with D unclear. The CDR3 is made up of 13 amino acids. The germline V gene has CDR1 MNHEY and CDR2 SVGAGI. Trimming shortened V by 0 bases and J by 4 bases, and 6 bases separated the two germline ends. The CDR3 region is CASSYSSSYGYTF. DNA for the CDR3: TGTGCCAGCAGTTACTCCTCCAGCTATGGCTACACCTTC.

The genes are TRBV29-1 and TRBJ2-5, with a possible D match to TRBD1 (5 bases). Near its end, the DNA agrees better with TRBJ2-1, so the J call may be wrong. Germline values: CDR1 SQVTM, CDR2 ANQGSEA. This CDR3 has 12 residues. CDR3 nucleotide sequence: TGCAGCGGGAAGGGGATGCAAGAGACCCAGTTCTTC. It specifies CSGKGMQETQFF.

The chain joins TRBV20-1 to TRBJ2-1; 8 bases map to TRBD2. Trimming at V came to 6 bases and at J to 7 bases, leaving 11 bases not matched to a gene. This CDR3 has 14 residues. Per germline, CDR1 DFQATT and CDR2 SNEGSKA (reference sequence). CDR3 sequence: CSAAGERDENEQFF. CDR3 nucleotide sequence: TGCAGTGCAGCGGGGGAACGGGACGAAAATGAGCAGTTCTTC.

The genes are TRBV4-3 and TRBJ2-3; D call uncertain. CDR1 is LGHNA, CDR2 YSLEER, per germline. The CDR3 loop spans 16 amino acids. V gave up 0 bases and J gave up 2 bases, with 12 bases separating them. CDR3 region: CASSQDQRPHTDTQYF. The CDR3 region has the DNA TGCGCCAGCAGCCAAGATCAGCGACCACACACAGATACGCAGTATTTT.

This clonotype was counted between two and nine times. The genes are TRBV9 and TRBJ2-5; 10 bases match TRBD2. The trim removed 0 bases at V and 5 bases at J, leaving 4 bases unmatched. Germline CDR1 reads SGDLS; CDR2 reads YYNGEE. This CDR3 is 15 amino acids long. The CDR3 nucleotides read TGTGCCAGCAGCGTAGTATCAGCGGGGGGGGAGACCCAGTACTTC. Translated, it gives CASSVVSAGGETQYF.

This sequence joins TRBV6-1 and TRBJ1-1, with D possibly being TRBD1 (6 bases). Deletions cut 8 bases from V and 4 bases from J, with 17 bases between. CDR1 is MNHNS and CDR2 is SASEGT in the germline V gene. The length of the CDR3 is 14 residues. The CDR3 protein is CASGAGRGSTEAFF. The CDR3 nucleotides read TGTGCCAGCGGAGCTGGGAGGGGGAGCACTGAAGCTTTCTTT.

The V call is TRBV6-5, the J call TRBJ2-7; D is unclear. The CDR3 length is 15 residues. The V end lost 0 bases, the J end lost 3 bases, and 12 bases lay between the germline ends. Germline V lookup: CDR1 MNHEY, CDR2 SVGAGI. The CDR3 region is CASSYSTVSHYEQYF. In DNA form, the CDR3 reads TGTGCCAGCAGTTACTCAACAGTCTCTCACTACGAGCAGTACTTC.

This chain uses TRBV3-1 with TRBJ2-5; TRBD2 aligns across 9 bases. The CDR3 is made up of 17 amino acids. V lost 0 bases to trimming and J lost 11 bases; unmatched junction nucleotides: 16. The germline V gene encodes CDR1 LGHDT and CDR2 YNNKEL (reference sequence). CDR3 loop: CASSQDYGASGKNEQYF. DNA for the CDR3: TGTGCCAGCAGCCAAGATTATGGGGCTAGCGGGAAGAATGAGCAGTACTTC.

This clonotype was counted ten times or more. The chain links TRBV10-3 to TRBJ2-3; 7 positions match TRBD2. CDR3 size: 18 residues. After removal of 6 bases from V and 2 bases from J, the junction contained 17 bases not matched to a gene. The germline V gene has CDR1 ENHRY and CDR2 SYGVKD. The CDR3 bases are TGTGCCATCAGCACAGAACTAGCGCGACCCGACTACACAGATACGCAGTATTTT. Protein sequence: CAISTELARPDYTDTQYF.

The chain joins TRBV7-2 to TRBJ1-2, with D possibly matching TRBD1 (6 bases). The CDR3 length is 15 residues. Germline-derived CDR1 and CDR2 are SGHTA and FQGNSA. Trimming pared 4 bases from V and 4 bases from J, leaving 16 bases between. CDR3 nucleotides: TGTGCCAGCAGCTCCTTCGCCCAGGGGAGCTATGGCTACACCTTC. Protein sequence: CASSSFAQGSYGYTF.

CDR3 DNA: TGTGCCAGCAGTTACGGGGTTGATAATTCACCCCTCCACTTT. Protein: CASSYGVDNSPLHF. This chain uses TRBV6-4 with TRBJ1-6; no reliable D call. Trimming shortened V by 5 bases and J by 5 bases, and 10 bases separated the two germline ends. CDR3 length: 14 amino acids. Germline CDR1 and CDR2: MRHNA and SNTAGT.

This clonotype appeared a few times. CDR3 amino acids: CSVGPPRGGNNEQYF. Here the CDR3 DNA reads TGCAGCGTTGGACCCCCCCGGGGAGGAAACAATGAGCAGTACTTC. The chain couples TRBV29-1 to TRBJ2-7, with D tentatively TRBD2 (6 bases). The CDR3 length is 15 residues. V was trimmed by 4 bases and J by 7 bases, leaving 23 bases between them. CDR1 and CDR2 from the germline V gene are SQVTM and ANQGSEA.

The chain links TRBV20-1 to TRBJ1-2, with 10 bases identical to TRBD1. V dropped 1 base and J dropped 2; count of bases not matched to a gene: 10. Looked up from germline, CDR1 is DFQATT and CDR2 is SNEGSKA (reference sequence). The CDR3 is 17 amino acids. The CDR3 sequence is CSARAGTGEYGNYGYTF. In DNA form, the CDR3 reads TGCAGTGCTAGAGCCGGGACAGGGGAGTATGGGAACTATGGCTACACCTTC.

Worth noting for this clonotype: The junction and the germline gene differ at one end; a read error may be behind it. The CDR3 DNA follows: TGCGCCAGCAGCTATGGACTCAGACAGCCCCAGCATTTT. It encodes CASSYGLRQPQHF. The chain carries TRBV7-2 and TRBJ1-5; D gene ambiguous. Germline V gene sequence: CDR1 SGHTA, CDR2 FQGNSA. There are 13 residues in the CDR3.

The rearrangement links TRBV27 to TRBJ2-3; D may be TRBD2 (6 bases). CDR3 length equals 15 residues. Germline V gene sequence: CDR1 MNHEY, CDR2 SMNVEV (reference sequence). V gave up 2 bases and J gave up 4 bases, with 13 bases separating them. In DNA, the CDR3 is TGTGCCAGCAGTTTACGACTATCGGGGGCAGATACGCAGTATTTT. Translated, it gives CASSLRLSGADTQYF.

This chain links TRBV6-2 or TRBV6-3 with TRBJ1-2, with D hard to call. V gave up 0 bases and J gave up 2 bases, with 7 bases separating them. Germline V gene sequence: CDR1 MNHEY, CDR2 SVGEGT. The CDR3 totals 14 residues. CDR3 DNA: TGTGCCAGCAGTTACTCTCGGGTAAACTATGGCTACACCTTC. Its translation: CASSYSRVNYGYTF.

This rearrangement joins TRBV12-3 or TRBV12-4 to TRBJ1-4; D perhaps matches TRBD1 (5 bases). This CDR3 spans 15 amino acids. V dropped 4 bases and J dropped 6 bases, with 15 bases sitting between them. The CDR3 loop is CASSWAGGGDEKLFF. The CDR3 nucleotides read TGTGCCAGCAGTTGGGCCGGGGGAGGGGATGAAAAACTGTTTTTT.

The V gene is TRBV27, the J gene TRBJ2-3, with 8 bases fitting TRBD2. This CDR3 has 15 residues. The germline CDR1 and CDR2 sequences are MNHEY and SMNVEV (reference sequence). With 5 bases clipped from V and 3 bases from J, the junction kept 7 bases outside the gene matches. The CDR3 DNA is TGTGCCAGCAGTCTAAGCGGGAGTTGGACAGATACGCAGTATTTT. Encoded protein: CASSLSGSWTDTQYF.

Comment on this clonotype: One base away lies a much larger clone, so this may be a sequencing read error. V and J are TRBV27 and TRBJ1-2, with D unresolved. The CDR3 sequence is 12 residues long. Germline CDR1 reads MNHEY; CDR2 reads SMNVEV (reference sequence). The CDR3 nucleotides are TGTACCAGCAGCTCCATCTTTGGAGGCTACACCTTC. Translation: CTSSSIFGGYTF.

V is TRBV20-1 and J is TRBJ1-1, with D perhaps matching TRBD1 (6 bases). Germline CDR1 reads DFQATT; CDR2 reads SNEGSKA (reference sequence). This CDR3 comprises 14 residues. With 4 bases removed from V and 2 bases from J, the gap between germline ends came to 14 bases. The CDR3 here is CSAIRGGRNTEAFF. In DNA, the CDR3 is TGCAGTGCTATAAGGGGGGGGAGAAACACTGAAGCTTTCTTT.